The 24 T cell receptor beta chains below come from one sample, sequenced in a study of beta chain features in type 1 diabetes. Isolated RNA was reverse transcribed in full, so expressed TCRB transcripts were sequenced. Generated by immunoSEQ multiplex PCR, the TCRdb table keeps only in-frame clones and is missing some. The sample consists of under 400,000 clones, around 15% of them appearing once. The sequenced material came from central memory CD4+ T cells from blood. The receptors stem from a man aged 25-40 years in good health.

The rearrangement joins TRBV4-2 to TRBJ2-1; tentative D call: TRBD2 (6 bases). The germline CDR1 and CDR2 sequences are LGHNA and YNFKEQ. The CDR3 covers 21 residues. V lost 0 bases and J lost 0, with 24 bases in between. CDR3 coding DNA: TGTGCCAGCAGCCAAGATGGGGCGGGAAATCACATCATACGCTCCTACAATGAGCAGTTCTTC. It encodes CASSQDGAGNHIIRSYNEQFF.

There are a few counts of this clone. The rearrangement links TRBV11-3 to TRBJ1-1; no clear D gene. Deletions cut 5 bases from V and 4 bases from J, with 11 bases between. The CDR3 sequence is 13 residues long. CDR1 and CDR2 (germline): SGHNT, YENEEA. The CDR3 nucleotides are TGTGCCAGCAGCCCTGGGAACAGCACTGAAGCTTTCTTT. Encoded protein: CASSPGNSTEAFF.

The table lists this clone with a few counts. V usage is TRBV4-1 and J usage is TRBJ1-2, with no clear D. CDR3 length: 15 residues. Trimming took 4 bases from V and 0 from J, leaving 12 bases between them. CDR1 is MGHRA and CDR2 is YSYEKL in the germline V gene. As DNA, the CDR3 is TGCGCCAGCAGCCCCTCGGGATTGACTAACTATGGCTACACCTTC. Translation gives CASSPSGLTNYGYTF.

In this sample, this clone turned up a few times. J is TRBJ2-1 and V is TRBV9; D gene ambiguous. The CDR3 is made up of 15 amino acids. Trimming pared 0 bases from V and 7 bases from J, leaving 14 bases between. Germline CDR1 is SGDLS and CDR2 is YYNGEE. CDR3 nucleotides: TGTGCCAGCAGCGTAGACGGGCTAGTGGAGAATGAGCAGTTCTTC. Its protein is CASSVDGLVENEQFF.

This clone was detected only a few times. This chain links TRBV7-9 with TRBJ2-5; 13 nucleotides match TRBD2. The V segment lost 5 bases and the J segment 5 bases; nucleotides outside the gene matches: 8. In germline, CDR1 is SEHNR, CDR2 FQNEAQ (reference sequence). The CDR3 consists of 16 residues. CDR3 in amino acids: CASSPGLAGEGETQYF. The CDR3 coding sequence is TGTGCCAGCAGCCCCGGACTAGCGGGAGAGGGTGAGACCCAGTACTTC.

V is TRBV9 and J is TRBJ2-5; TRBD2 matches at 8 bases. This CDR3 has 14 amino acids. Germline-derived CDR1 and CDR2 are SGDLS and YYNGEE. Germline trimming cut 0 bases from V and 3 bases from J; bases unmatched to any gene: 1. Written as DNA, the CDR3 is TGTGCCAGCAGCGTAGTTAGCGGGGAAGAGACCCAGTACTTC. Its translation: CASSVVSGEETQYF.

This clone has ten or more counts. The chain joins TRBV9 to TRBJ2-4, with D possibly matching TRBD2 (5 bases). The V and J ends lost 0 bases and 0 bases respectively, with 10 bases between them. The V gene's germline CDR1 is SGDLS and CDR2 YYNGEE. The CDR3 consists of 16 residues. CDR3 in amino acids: CASSVGLSTAKNIQYF. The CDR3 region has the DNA TGTGCCAGCAGCGTAGGACTATCGACAGCCAAAAACATTCAGTACTTC.

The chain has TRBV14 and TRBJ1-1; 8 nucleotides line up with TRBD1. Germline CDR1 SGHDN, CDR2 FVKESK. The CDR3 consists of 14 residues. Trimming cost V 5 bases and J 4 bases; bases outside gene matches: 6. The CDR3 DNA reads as TGTGCCAGCAGCTACCTACAGGGGGGCACTGAAGCTTTCTTT. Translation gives CASSYLQGGTEAFF.

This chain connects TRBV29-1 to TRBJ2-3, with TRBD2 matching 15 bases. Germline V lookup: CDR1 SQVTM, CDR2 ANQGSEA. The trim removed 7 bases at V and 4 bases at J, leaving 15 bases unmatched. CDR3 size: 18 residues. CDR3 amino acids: CSADPWGTSGRIPDTQYF. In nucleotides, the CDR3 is TGCAGCGCCGACCCTTGGGGGACTAGCGGGAGGATCCCAGATACGCAGTATTTT.

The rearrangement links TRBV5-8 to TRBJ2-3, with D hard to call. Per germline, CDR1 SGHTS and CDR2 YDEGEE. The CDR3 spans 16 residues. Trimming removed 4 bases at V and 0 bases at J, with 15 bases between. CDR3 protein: CASSRAASRSTDTQYF. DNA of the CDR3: TGTGCCAGCAGCCGGGCGGCGAGCAGGAGCACAGATACGCAGTATTTT.

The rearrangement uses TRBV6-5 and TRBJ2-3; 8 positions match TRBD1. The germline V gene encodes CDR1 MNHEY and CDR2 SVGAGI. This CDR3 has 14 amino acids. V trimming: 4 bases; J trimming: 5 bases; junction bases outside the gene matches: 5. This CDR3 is CASSSRTGRDTQYF. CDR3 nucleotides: TGTGCCAGCAGTTCTCGGACAGGGAGAGATACGCAGTATTTT.

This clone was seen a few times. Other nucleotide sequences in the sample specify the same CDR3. The CDR3 DNA reads as TGTGCCTGGAGTGTACTAGAGACCCAGTACTTC. Its protein is CAWSVLETQYF. The chain recombines TRBV30 with TRBJ2-5; D not resolved. V was clipped by 0 bases and J by 4 bases, with 3 bases between them. The CDR3 has 11 residues. Germline V gene lookup returns CDR1 GTSNPN and CDR2 SVGIG (reference sequence).

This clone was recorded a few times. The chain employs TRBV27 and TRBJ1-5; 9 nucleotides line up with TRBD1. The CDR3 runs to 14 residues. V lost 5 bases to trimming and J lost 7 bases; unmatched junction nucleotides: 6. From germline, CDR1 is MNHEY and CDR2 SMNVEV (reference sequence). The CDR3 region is CASSRTGAGQPQHF. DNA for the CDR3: TGTGCCAGCAGTAGGACAGGGGCCGGCCAGCCCCAGCATTTT.

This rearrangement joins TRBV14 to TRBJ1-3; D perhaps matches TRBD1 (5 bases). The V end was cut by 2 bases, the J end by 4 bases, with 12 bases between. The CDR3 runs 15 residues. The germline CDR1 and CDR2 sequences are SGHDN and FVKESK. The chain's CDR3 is CASSQRFGGGNTIYF. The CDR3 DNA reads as TGTGCCAGCAGCCAAAGATTCGGGGGAGGAAACACCATATATTTT.

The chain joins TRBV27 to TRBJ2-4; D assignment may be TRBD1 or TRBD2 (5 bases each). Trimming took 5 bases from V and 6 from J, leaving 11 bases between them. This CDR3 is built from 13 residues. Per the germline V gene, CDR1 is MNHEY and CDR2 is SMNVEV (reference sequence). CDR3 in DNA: TGTGCCAGCAGTCCGGGGACCCTAAACATTCAGTACTTC. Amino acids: CASSPGTLNIQYF.

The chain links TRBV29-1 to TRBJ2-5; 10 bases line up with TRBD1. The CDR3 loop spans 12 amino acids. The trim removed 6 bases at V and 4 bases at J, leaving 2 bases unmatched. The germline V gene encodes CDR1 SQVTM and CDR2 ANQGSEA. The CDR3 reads CSVDRGTETQYF. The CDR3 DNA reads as TGCAGCGTGGACAGGGGGACAGAGACCCAGTACTTC. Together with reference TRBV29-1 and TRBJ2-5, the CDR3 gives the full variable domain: SAVISQKPSRDICQRGTSLTIQCQVDSQVTMMFWYRQQPGQSLTLIATANQGSEATYESGFVIDKFPISRPNLTFSTLTVSNMSPEDSSIYLCSVDRGTETQYFGPGTRLLVL.

The CDR3 is CASTLGRVHQPQHF. The CDR3 DNA follows: TGTGCCAGCACCCTCGGCAGGGTTCATCAGCCCCAGCATTTT. This chain links TRBV7-8 with TRBJ1-5; D may be TRBD1 (5 bases). The germline CDR1 and CDR2 sequences are SGHVS and FQNEAQ. The V end lost 7 bases, the J end lost 5 bases, and 15 bases lay between the germline ends. There are 14 residues in the CDR3.

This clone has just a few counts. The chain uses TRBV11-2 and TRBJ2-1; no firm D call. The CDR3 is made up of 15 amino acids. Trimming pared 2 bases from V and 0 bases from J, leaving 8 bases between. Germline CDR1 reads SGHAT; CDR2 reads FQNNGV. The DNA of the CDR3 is TGTGCCAGCAGCTTAACGACCCACTCCTACAATGAGCAGTTCTTC. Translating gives CASSLTTHSYNEQFF. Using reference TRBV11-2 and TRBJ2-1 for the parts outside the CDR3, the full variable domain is EAGVAQSPRYKIIEKRQSVAFWCNPISGHATLYWYQQILGQGPKLLIQFQNNGVVDDSQLPKDRFSAERLKGVDSTLKIQPAKLEDSAVYLCASSLTTHSYNEQFFGPGTRLTVL.

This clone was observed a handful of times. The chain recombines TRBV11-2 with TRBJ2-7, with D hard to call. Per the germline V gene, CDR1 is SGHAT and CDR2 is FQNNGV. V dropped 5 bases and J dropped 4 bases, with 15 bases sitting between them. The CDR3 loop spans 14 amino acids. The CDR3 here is CASSKRSDWYEQYV. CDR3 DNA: TGTGCCAGCAGCAAACGCAGCGACTGGTACGAGCAGTACGTC.

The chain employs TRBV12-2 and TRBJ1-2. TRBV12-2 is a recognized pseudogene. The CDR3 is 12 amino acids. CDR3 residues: CASRLRGKGYTF. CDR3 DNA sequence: TGTGCAAGTCGCCTCCGGGGCAAAGGCTACACCTTC.

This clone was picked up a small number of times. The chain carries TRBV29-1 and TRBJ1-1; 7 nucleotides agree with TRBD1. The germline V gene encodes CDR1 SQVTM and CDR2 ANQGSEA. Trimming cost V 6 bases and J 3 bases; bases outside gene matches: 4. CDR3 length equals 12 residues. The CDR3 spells CSVDRTYTEAFF. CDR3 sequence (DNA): TGCAGCGTGGACAGGACATACACTGAAGCTTTCTTT.

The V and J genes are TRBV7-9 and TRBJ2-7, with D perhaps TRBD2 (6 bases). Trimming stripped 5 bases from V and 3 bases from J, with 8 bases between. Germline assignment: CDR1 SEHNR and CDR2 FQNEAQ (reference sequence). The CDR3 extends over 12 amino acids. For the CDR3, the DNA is TGTGCCAGCAGCGGGGACTTCTACGAGCAGTACGTC. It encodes CASSGDFYEQYV.

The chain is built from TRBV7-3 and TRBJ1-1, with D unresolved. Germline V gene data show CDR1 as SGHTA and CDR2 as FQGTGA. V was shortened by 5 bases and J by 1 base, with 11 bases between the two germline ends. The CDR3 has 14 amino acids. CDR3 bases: TGTGCCAGCAGCCCGACGGGCGGGAACACTGAAGCTTTCTTT. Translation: CASSPTGGNTEAFF.

CDR3 amino acids: CASSLVWGLAGGSSYNEQFF. DNA of the CDR3: TGTGCCAGCAGCTTAGTTTGGGGACTAGCGGGAGGCAGCTCCTACAATGAGCAGTTCTTC. V is TRBV7-8 and J is TRBJ2-1; 15 positions agree with TRBD2. Per germline, CDR1 SGHVS and CDR2 FQNEAQ. V trimming: 1 base; J trimming: 0 bases; junction bases outside the gene matches: 7. This CDR3 is 20 amino acids long.